The following is a T cell receptor (beta chain) sequence with its context. The sample comes from a study of control samples from healthy donors and cancer patients. The CDR3 is 15 amino acids. Germline CDR1 MDHEN, CDR2 SYDVKM. V was trimmed by 4 bases and J by 4 bases, leaving 13 bases between them. Produced via immunoSEQ multiplex PCR; TCRdb's table is partial and in-frame only. The sample records about 86,000 clones, 94% being singletons. The sample was blood. The receptor comes from a woman aged 18 to 35 in good health. The chain carries TRBV28 and TRBJ2-2; weak D call: TRBD2 (5 bases). The CDR3 DNA reads as TGTGCCAGCAGTTCCCCCGGCCGGGGCACCGGGGAGCTGTTTTTT. As protein: CASSSPGRGTGELFF.